The text below deals with one T cell receptor beta chain. Its target is unknown. Deep sequencing aimed at 1 in 200,000 to 1 in 1 million T cells' resolution. Only in-frame clones appear in the TCRdb table, and some are missing; sequencing was by immunoSEQ multiplex PCR. This sample has roughly 160,000 clones, with approximately 80% found just once. The data were obtained in a study of cytotoxic CD8 clonotypes in ibrutinib-treated CLL. At the level of the study: The patient breakdown showed approximately ten relapsed/refractory and some 14 treatment-naive cases, with 17 IGHV unmutated. Notes on the study in general: At baseline, clonality was higher than in age-matched healthy donors and correlated with CD8+ counts. The study found public clonotypes uncommon, contracting or stable on treatment.

The CDR3 covers 15 residues. The germline CDR1 and CDR2 sequences are KGHSH and LQKENI. The trim removed 3 bases at V and 6 bases at J, leaving 10 bases unmatched. Sample: PBMCs, taken after 24 months of ibrutinib treatment. The chain recombines TRBV18 with TRBJ1-2; TRBD1 agrees at 7 bases. This clonotype was sampled from a human donor with chronic lymphocytic leukemia. The CDR3 DNA follows: TGTGCCAGCTCACCGAACCTAGGGGGCGTAGATGGCTACACCTTC. The encoded protein is CASSPNLGGVDGYTF.